The 14 T cell receptor beta chains reported below all come from one sample, sequenced in a study of a mutant IDH1 vaccine in newly diagnosed glioma. Profiling relied on immunoSEQ multiplex PCR, and the TCRdb table lists in-frame clones only, not all of them. The sample includes fewer than 100,000 clones, 91% of them seen just once. These receptors' antigens are unknown. Time point given: week 5, during vaccination. Each dose of the vaccine consisted of 300 ug of mutant IDH1 20-mer peptide, with topical imiquimod. The sequencing used PBMCs, collected from a glioma patient whose treatment included an IDH1 peptide vaccine. The receptors stem from a woman aged 45 to 65 with glioma.

The genes are TRBV6-6 and TRBJ1-1; D ambiguous. The CDR3 runs to 13 residues. The V gene lost 4 bases and the J gene lost 1 base, with 7 bases spanning the gap. Germline-derived CDR1 and CDR2 are MNHNY and SVGAGI (reference sequence). The CDR3 sequence: CASSLQQNTEAFF. Written as DNA, the CDR3 is TGTGCCAGCAGTTTACAGCAGAACACTGAAGCTTTCTTT.

The V gene is TRBV6-1, the J gene TRBJ1-5; D is uncertain. The CDR3 extends over 14 amino acids. V was pared by 2 bases and J by 4 bases, with 9 bases between. Germline assignment: CDR1 MNHNS and CDR2 SASEGT. This CDR3 is CASSELSRNQPQHF. DNA for the CDR3: TGTGCCAGCAGTGAATTGTCACGGAATCAGCCCCAGCATTTT.

This chain joins TRBV14 and TRBJ2-7; perhaps D is TRBD1 or TRBD2 (6 bases each). The CDR3 is made up of 15 amino acids. The V gene lost 4 bases and the J gene lost 4 bases, with 17 bases spanning the gap. Germline-derived CDR1 and CDR2 are SGHDN and FVKESK. This chain's CDR3 is CASSLSTGAFYEQYF. The CDR3 DNA follows: TGTGCCAGCAGCCTCAGCACGGGGGCCTTTTACGAGCAGTACTTC.

The chain joins TRBV18 to TRBJ1-5; D gene ambiguous. This CDR3 comprises 13 residues. V lost 6 bases and J lost 3, with 9 bases in between. Germline CDR1 is KGHSH and CDR2 is LQKENI. CDR3 in amino acids: CASSGHPNQPQHF. CDR3 bases: TGTGCCAGCTCGGGCCACCCCAATCAGCCCCAGCATTTT.

V is TRBV7-6 and J is TRBJ2-6, with D perhaps matching TRBD1 or TRBD2 (5 bases each). V shed 2 bases and J shed 4 bases, with 12 bases lying between them. The CDR3 length is 16 residues. Germline V gene lookup returns CDR1 SGHVS and CDR2 FNYEAQ. The DNA for the CDR3 is TGTGCCAGCAGCTTATGGTCCAGGGAGGGGGCCAACGTCCTGACTTTC. Protein sequence: CASSLWSREGANVLTF. Filled out from reference TRBV7-6 and TRBJ2-6, the complete variable domain reads GAGVSQSPRYKVTKRGQDVALRCDPISGHVSLYWYRQALGQGPEFLTYFNYEAQQDKSGLPNDRFSAERPEGSISTLTIQRTEQRDSAMYRCASSLWSREGANVLTFGAGSRLTVL.

The V gene is TRBV11-3, the J gene TRBJ2-1, with 8 bases aligning to TRBD2. Germline CDR1 and CDR2: SGHNT and YENEEA. The CDR3 totals 13 residues. The trim removed 5 bases at V and 6 bases at J, leaving 3 bases unmatched. The CDR3 nucleotides read TGTGCCAGCAGCCTCGGGACTAGCAATGAGCAGTTCTTC. Translating gives CASSLGTSNEQFF. Supplemented by reference TRBV11-3 and TRBJ2-1, the full variable domain reads EAGVVQSPRYKIIEKKQPVAFWCNPISGHNTLYWYLQNLGQGPELLIRYENEEAVDDSQLPKDRFSAERLKGVDSTLKIQPAELGDSAVYLCASSLGTSNEQFFGPGTRLTVL.

V gene TRBV7-8 combines with J gene TRBJ1-3, with D perhaps matching TRBD1 (5 bases). V was clipped by 4 bases and J by 2 bases, with 12 bases between them. In germline, CDR1 is SGHVS, CDR2 FQNEAQ. The CDR3 has 15 amino acids. DNA of the CDR3: TGTGCCAGCAGCTCGGGGCTAAGGACTGGAAACACCATATATTTT. Translating gives CASSSGLRTGNTIYF.

V usage is TRBV5-3 and J usage is TRBJ1-5, with D possibly TRBD1 on 5 matching bases. TRBV5-3 is labeled an ORF, and its function is uncertain. The CDR3 is 16 residues long. Trimming cost V 3 bases and J 4 bases, with 17 bases left between them. The CDR3 nucleotides read TGTGCCAGAAGCTCCAGGCAGGGTGGGGGGAATCAGCCCCAGCATTTT. This encodes CARSSRQGGGNQPQHF.

The V call is TRBV18, the J call TRBJ1-2; no firm D call. Per the germline V gene, CDR1 is KGHSH and CDR2 is LQKENI. The CDR3 is 14 residues long. V was cut by 5 bases and J by 6 bases, with 16 bases left in between. This CDR3 reads CASSSTRAIDGYTF. CDR3 in DNA: TGTGCCAGCTCATCCACAAGGGCAATAGATGGCTACACCTTC.

The CDR3 here is CASTVSSYEQYF. The CDR3 nucleotides read TGTGCCAGCACGGTGTCTAGTTACGAGCAGTACTTC. The chain has TRBV28 and TRBJ2-7; D not resolved. The CDR3 spans 12 residues. Trimming pared 7 bases from V and 4 bases from J, leaving 11 bases between. Looked up from germline, CDR1 is MDHEN and CDR2 is SYDVKM.

The V call is TRBV7-9, the J call TRBJ2-7, with D maybe TRBD2 (5 bases). Germline V lookup: CDR1 SEHNR, CDR2 FQNEAQ (reference sequence). Between the trimmed V and J ends, which lost 5 bases and 7 bases, there was a span of 15 bases. The CDR3 covers 13 residues. CDR3: CASSPDSYWEQYF. The CDR3 DNA reads as TGTGCCAGCAGCCCGGACTCGTACTGGGAGCAGTACTTC.

This chain uses TRBV5-4 with TRBJ1-2, with D perhaps TRBD1 (5 bases). The V gene's germline CDR1 is SGHNT and CDR2 YYREEE (reference sequence). The ends were cut back, 6 bases at V and 2 bases at J, with 17 bases in the middle. The CDR3 spans 15 residues. CDR3 in amino acids: CASTPSAGGNYGYTF. The CDR3 nucleotides read TGTGCCAGCACACCCTCAGCGGGGGGGAACTATGGCTACACCTTC.

The chain links TRBV9 to TRBJ2-3; D perhaps matches TRBD2 (5 bases). This CDR3 has 13 amino acids. Germline loops: CDR1 SGDLS, CDR2 YYNGEE. Trimming left V 5 bases short and J 1 base short, with 8 bases between. In DNA, the CDR3 is TGTGCCAGCAGGGATAGCGGCACAGATACGCAGTATTTT. Translated, it gives CASRDSGTDTQYF.

J is TRBJ2-3 and V is TRBV6-1, with D unresolved. The CDR3 extends over 17 amino acids. Trimming shortened V by 0 bases and J by 2 bases, and 15 bases separated the two germline ends. Germline CDR1 MNHNS, CDR2 SASEGT. The CDR3 here is CASSEASTPVYTDTQYF. The CDR3 coding sequence is TGTGCCAGCAGTGAAGCCTCCACGCCGGTATACACAGATACGCAGTATTTT.